This entry is about one TCR beta chain. Its target is unknown. This sample is part of a study of T cell repertoires in cytomegalovirus infection. Across the whole study: Selected CMV epitopes included recently identified HLA-C-restricted ones as well as well-studied HLA-B-restricted ones. Signatures in public TCR beta sequences pointed to both CMV infection and matching HLA type.

Notes on the study in general: Using cumulative public TCR beta family frequency, the authors identified those who carried CMV together with the relevant HLA. Clonotype analysis showed dominance of the ex vivo response by HLA-C-restricted CMV-specific TCR beta clonotypes.

In germline, CDR1 is SNHLY, CDR2 FYNNEI. This CDR3 spans 15 amino acids. Between the trimmed V and J ends, which lost 7 bases and 6 bases, there was a span of 18 bases. TCRdb recomputed calls from the reads with MiXCR, one row per CDR3 protein. The sample has hundreds of thousands of distinct CDR3 sequences, roughly 34% seen once. This sample comprised cultured PBMCs, obtained from culture after CMV antigen stimulation. V usage is TRBV2 and J usage is TRBJ2-2; TRBD2 is a possible D gene (6 bases). The sequence derives from a human donor in good health (CMV status not recorded). Some clones in this sample may be carry-over from other donors' samples. CDR3 nucleotides: TGTGCCAGCATAATTGACGGGAGCGGCGCCGGGGAGCTGTTTTTT. As protein: CASIIDGSGAGELFF.